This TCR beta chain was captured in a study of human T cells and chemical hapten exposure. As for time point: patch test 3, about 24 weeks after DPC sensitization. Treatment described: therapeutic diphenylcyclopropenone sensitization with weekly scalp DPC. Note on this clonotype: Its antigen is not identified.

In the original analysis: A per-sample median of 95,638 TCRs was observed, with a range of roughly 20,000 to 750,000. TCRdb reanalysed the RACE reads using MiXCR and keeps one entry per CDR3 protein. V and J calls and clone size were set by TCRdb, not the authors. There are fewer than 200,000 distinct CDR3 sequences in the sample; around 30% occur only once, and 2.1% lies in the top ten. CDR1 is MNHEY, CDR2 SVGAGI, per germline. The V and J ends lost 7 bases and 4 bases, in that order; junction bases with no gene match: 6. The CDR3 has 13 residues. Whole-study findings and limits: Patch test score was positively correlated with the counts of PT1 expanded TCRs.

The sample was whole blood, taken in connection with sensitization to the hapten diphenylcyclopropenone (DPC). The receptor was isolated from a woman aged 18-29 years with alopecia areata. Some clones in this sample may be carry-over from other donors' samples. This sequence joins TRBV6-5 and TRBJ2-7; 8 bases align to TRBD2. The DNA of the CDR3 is TGTGCCAGCAAGCGGGGGCGCGTATACGAGCAGTACTTC. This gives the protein CASKRGRVYEQYF.